This is a list of T cell receptor beta chains from one sample in a study of blood T cell repertoires in COVID-19. This table comes from immunoSEQ multiplex PCR, and its TCRdb copy is limited to in-frame clones, with some not included. This table holds around 150,000 clones, about 80% found once. The sample was peripheral blood. These receptors originate from a woman older than 75 with acute or convalescent COVID-19. The CDR3 runs from the conserved cysteine through the conserved F or W. The D gene is left open where the match is weak. Clone size appears in some rows only: once, few, many, or a class for an expanded clone.

v_call	d_call	j_call	clone_size	cdr3_nt	cdr3_aa
TRBV6-6	TRBD2	TRBJ2-1	once	TGTGCCAGCAGGGACGGGACTAGCGGGAGGAATGAGCAGTTCTTC	CASRDGTSGRNEQFF
TRBV19	TRBD2	TRBJ2-7	once	TGTGCCAGTAGTAGGGTAGCGGGTTCCTACGAGCAGTACTTC	CASSRVAGSYEQYF
TRBV18	.	TRBJ1-2	.	TGTGCCAGCTCACCCCCCCAACAGGGTAGAGGGAACTATGGCTACACCTTC	CASSPPQQGRGNYGYTF
TRBV12-5	.	TRBJ1-5	.	TGTGCTAGTAGCCCTGGGGCGGGGGATCAGCCCCAGCATTTT	CASSPGAGDQPQHF
TRBV29-1	.	TRBJ2-2	.	TGCAGCGTTGAAGGGACACTGAACACCGGGGAGCTGTTTTTT	CSVEGTLNTGELFF
TRBV27	TRBD1	TRBJ1-2	.	TGTGCCAGCAGTTCCCATCGGACAGGATCGATTGGCTACACCTTC	CASSSHRTGSIGYTF
TRBV11-2	TRBD2	TRBJ2-3	.	TGTGCCAGCAGCTGGACTAGCGGGATGATAGATACGCAGTATTTT	CASSWTSGMIDTQYF
TRBV19	.	TRBJ1-3	.	TGTGCCAGTAGTACGAGGGGGGGGTCCTCTGGAAACACCATATATTTT	CASSTRGGSSGNTIYF
TRBV2	TRBD1	TRBJ1-1	.	TGTGCCAGCATTCCGGACAGGGTTAGGACTGAAGCTTTCTTT	CASIPDRVRTEAFF
TRBV6-1	.	TRBJ2-6	.	TGTGCCAGCAGTGGTGGGCCTGCCTACTCTGGGGCCAACGTCCTGACTTTC	CASSGGPAYSGANVLTF
TRBV5-4	TRBD2	TRBJ2-2	.	TGTGCCAGCAGCTTGGGGACTAGCGGGAGGGCCACCGGGGAGCTGTTTTTT	CASSLGTSGRATGELFF
TRBV27	.	TRBJ2-5	.	TGTGCCAGCAGTCCCCGAGGAGGGTCCATCCAAGAGACCCAGTACTTC	CASSPRGGSIQETQYF
TRBV10-2	.	TRBJ1-2	.	TGCGCCAGCAGTGAGTCCGGGTATGGCTACACCTTC	CASSESGYGYTF
TRBV18	.	TRBJ1-6	once	TGTGCCAGCTCACCTTCCGGGGGAAATTCACCCCTCCACTTT	CASSPSGGNSPLHF
TRBV6-6	TRBD1	TRBJ2-2	.	TGTGCCAGCAGTTATGGACAGGGGCCCAACACCGGGGAGCTGTTTTTT	CASSYGQGPNTGELFF
TRBV12-3/TRBV12-4	.	TRBJ2-1	.	TGTGCCAGCAGTTCTGCCTACAATGAGCAGTTCTTC	CASSSAYNEQFF
TRBV6-6	TRBD1	TRBJ1-1	.	TGTGCCAGCAGCCCACAGGGGAAAACTGAAGCTTTCTTT	CASSPQGKTEAFF
TRBV7-2	.	TRBJ1-4	.	TGTGCCAGCAGCTACAGGGCCTTTTCGACTAATGAAAAACTGTTTTTT	CASSYRAFSTNEKLFF
TRBV18	TRBD1	TRBJ2-7	.	TGTGCCAGCTCCCAGGGACCGGACAGGCGGGAGCAGTACTTC	CASSQGPDRREQYF
TRBV7-8	TRBD1	TRBJ2-5	.	TGTGCCAGCGGGACAGGGGCGCGTGAAGAGACCCAGTACTTC	CASGTGAREETQYF
TRBV7-9	.	TRBJ2-3	.	TGTGCCAGCAGCTTCACCTATAGCACAGATACGCAGTATTTT	CASSFTYSTDTQYF
TRBV10-3	TRBD1	TRBJ1-2	.	TGTGCCATCAGTCCCCGGGACAGGGGGCTCGAGAGCTATGGCTACACCTTC	CAISPRDRGLESYGYTF
TRBV29-1	.	TRBJ2-1	.	TGCAGCGTTGTAACTCCTGACTCCTACAATGAGCAGTTCTTC	CSVVTPDSYNEQFF
TRBV5-1	.	TRBJ2-5	.	TGCGCCAGCAGCTTGGGAGGGATTGGGGAGACCCAGTACTTC	CASSLGGIGETQYF
TRBV9	.	TRBJ2-5	.	TGTGCCAGCAGCGTAGATACAGGGAAGAAGACCCAGTACTTC	CASSVDTGKKTQYF